This T cell receptor beta chain is from a study of CD8+ T cells in alopecia areata. Whole-study results and caveats: Resident alphabeta T cells of normal skin are also sequenced in scalp samples. It was lesional scalp, especially alopecia totalis/universalis, that showed higher clonality than normal scalp.

For this clone: Antigen: not known.

Extracted RNA was reverse transcribed, and the resulting cDNA served as sequencing template. Measured with immunoSEQ multiplex PCR; TCRdb has only the in-frame clones, and not every one. Seen here are 110,000 or so clones, 55% to 70% observed once, and the top ten hold roughly 25%. Sequencing was done on a sample of NKG2D-low CD8+ T cells sorted from blood. The TCR comes from a human donor with alopecia areata.

CDR3 DNA sequence: TGCGCCAGCAGCCACGGACTCTCTGGCTACACCTTC. Residues: CASSHGLSGYTF. This chain connects TRBV4-1 to TRBJ1-2; no definite D call. The CDR3 runs 12 residues. The germline V gene encodes CDR1 MGHRA and CDR2 YSYEKL. V was pared by 3 bases and J by 7 bases, with 9 bases between.